A selection of T cell receptor beta chains follows, all from one sample in a study of blood T cell repertoires in COVID-19. The table came from immunoSEQ multiplex PCR; TCRdb's copy has only in-frame clones and leaves some out. The table shows tens of thousands of clones, with roughly 87% occurring only once. Sequencing input: peripheral blood. The receptors here all came from a human donor in a cohort sampled during active COVID-19. CDR3s include the opening cysteine and the closing phenylalanine or tryptophan. A D gene is named only where the DNA matches it firmly. Not all rows give a size; the values are once, few, many and, for expanded clones, a class.

d_gene	abundance	v_gene	j_gene	CDR3nt	CDR3aa
TRBD1	few	TRBV5-1	TRBJ1-1	TGCGCCAGCAGCACAAACAGGGGGCGCACTGAAGCTTTCTTT	CASSTNRGRTEAFF
NA	NA	TRBV4-1	TRBJ1-1	TGCGCCAGCAGCGGAACTCGGACAGCGAACACTGAAGCTTTCTTT	CASSGTRTANTEAFF
TRBD1	NA	TRBV28	TRBJ1-2	TGTGCCAGCAGTTGTAATCCGGGACAGGGACAAGGCTACACCTTC	CASSCNPGQGQGYTF
NA	medium-sized	TRBV27	TRBJ2-3	TGTGCCAGCAGTCTAAGGGACTTCACAGATACGCAGTATTTT	CASSLRDFTDTQYF
TRBD1	NA	TRBV2	TRBJ2-1	TGTGCCAGCAGTTTACGACAGGGGGCCTACAATGAGCAGTTCTTC	CASSLRQGAYNEQFF
NA	NA	TRBV9	TRBJ2-1	TGTGCCAGCAGCGTAGAGGGAGGAGGAGGTATGAGGAATGAGCAGTTCTTC	CASSVEGGGGMRNEQFF
NA	NA	TRBV5-4	TRBJ2-2	TGTGCCAGCACCGAAGGGGGGGGCTCCACCGGGGAGCTGTTTTTT	CASTEGGGSTGELFF
NA	NA	TRBV5-1	TRBJ2-2	TGCGCCAGCAGTGAGACAGGGAACACCGGGGAGCTGTTTTTT	CASSETGNTGELFF
TRBD1	NA	TRBV5-1	TRBJ2-1	TGCGCCAGCAGCTTTGTCGGACTCCAGGGGGTGTACAATGAGCAGTTCTTC	CASSFVGLQGVYNEQFF
NA	few	TRBV7-3	TRBJ1-2	TGTGCCAGCAGCTTAGTGCCAGGGCAGGGCTACACCTTC	CASSLVPGQGYTF
NA	NA	TRBV9	TRBJ2-1	TGTGCCAGCAGCGTAGTTCAAGGGAGCGGCTACAATGAGCAGTTCTTC	CASSVVQGSGYNEQFF
TRBD2	NA	TRBV9	TRBJ2-7	TGTGCCACCCCCTGCGGGAGGCTGAGTTACGAGCAGTACTTC	CATPCGRLSYEQYF
TRBD1	NA	TRBV11-2	TRBJ2-1	TGTGCCGTAGGGCAGGGGGACCGCAATGAGCAGTTCTTC	CAVGQGDRNEQFF
TRBD1	NA	TRBV19	TRBJ1-5	TGTGCCAGTAGCAGACCAGACAGGGGTCCCAATCAGCCCCAGCATTTT	CASSRPDRGPNQPQHF
TRBD1	NA	TRBV28	TRBJ2-1	TGTGCCAGCAGTCCCTATTCCGGGACAGGGTCCTACAATGAGCAGTTCTTC	CASSPYSGTGSYNEQFF
TRBD1	NA	TRBV5-5	TRBJ1-5	TGTGCCAGCAGACAGCAGGGGGACCAGCCCCAGCATTTT	CASRQQGDQPQHF
TRBD1	once	TRBV7-9	TRBJ1-6	TGTGCCAGCAGTCCCCCAACGGGACAGGGGGCTAATTCACCCCTCCACTTT	CASSPPTGQGANSPLHF
TRBD2	once	TRBV5-4	TRBJ2-1	TGTGCCAGCAGCTTGGGGCTAGCGGGAGTCGATGAGCAGTTCTTC	CASSLGLAGVDEQFF
TRBD1	NA	TRBV9	TRBJ1-6	TGTGCCAGCAGCGCGACAGGGCAGGACCATTCACCCCTCCACTTT	CASSATGQDHSPLHF
NA	NA	TRBV19	TRBJ2-2	TGTGCCAGTACCTGGAGTGGAGGGCAGCACACCGGGGAGCTGTTTTTT	CASTWSGGQHTGELFF
TRBD2	NA	TRBV7-9	TRBJ2-7	TGTGCCAGCAGCTTAGAGGTCGCGGGACTATCCTACGAGCAGTACTTC	CASSLEVAGLSYEQYF
NA	NA	TRBV2	TRBJ2-4	TGTGCCAGCAGAAACAGACTACTAGCCAAAAACATTCAGTACTTC	CASRNRLLAKNIQYF
TRBD1	NA	TRBV18	TRBJ1-6	TGTGCCAGCTCACCACCGGGACAGGGGGAAAATTCACCCCTCCACTTT	CASSPPGQGENSPLHF
TRBD2	NA	TRBV7-7	TRBJ2-5	TGTGCTAGCAGCTTATGGGGGGGAGAGACCCAGTACTTC	CASSLWGGETQYF
NA	NA	TRBV4-1	TRBJ1-6	TGCGCCAGCAGCCAAGAGGGAGGGACTGCGAATTCACCCCTCCACTTT	CASSQEGGTANSPLHF
NA	NA	TRBV6-2/TRBV6-3	TRBJ1-6	TGTGCCAGCAGTTACTCCAGTCCCCTTTCACCCCTCCACTTT	CASSYSSPLSPLHF
TRBD2	once	TRBV7-3	TRBJ2-3	TGTGCCAGCAGCTTCTTCGGGAGGGAGACAGATACGCAGTATTTT	CASSFFGRETDTQYF
TRBD1	NA	TRBV7-6	TRBJ2-7	TGTGCCAGCAGCTTGGGACAGGCCAAGGGATCCTACGAGCAGTACTTC	CASSLGQAKGSYEQYF
NA	NA	TRBV2	TRBJ1-3	TGTGCCAGCAGTTCCGTACGGGGAACTGGAAACACCATATATTTT	CASSSVRGTGNTIYF
TRBD2	NA	TRBV10-3	TRBJ2-1	TGTGCCACCACTCCGGGACTAGCGGGACCCAATGAGCAGTTCTTC	CATTPGLAGPNEQFF
TRBD2	NA	TRBV7-9	TRBJ2-5	TGTGCCAGCAGCTTAGTAGCGGGAGACGAGACCCAGTACTTC	CASSLVAGDETQYF
TRBD2	NA	TRBV29-1	TRBJ2-7	TGCAGCGTCGAAGGGACTAGCGGGAGTTTCTACGAGCAGTACTTC	CSVEGTSGSFYEQYF
TRBD2	NA	TRBV5-1	TRBJ2-7	TGCGCCAGCAGCTTGAGTAGCGGGAGCTCCTACGAGCAGTACTTC	CASSLSSGSSYEQYF
TRBD1	NA	TRBV9	TRBJ1-1	TGTGCCAGCAGCGTGGGGGGACAGCCGAACACTGAAGCTTTCTTT	CASSVGGQPNTEAFF
TRBD1	NA	TRBV6-5	TRBJ1-5	TGTGCCAGCAGTCCGCATCAGGGGGTTCAGCCCCAGCATTTT	CASSPHQGVQPQHF
TRBD1	NA	TRBV7-8	TRBJ2-4	TGTGCCAGCAGCTTAGGATACAGGGGAGCCAAAAACATTCAGTACTTC	CASSLGYRGAKNIQYF
NA	NA	TRBV5-1	TRBJ2-3	TGCGCCAGCAGCTTGTCTGGAGGGGAGCAAGATACGCAGTATTTT	CASSLSGGEQDTQYF
NA	NA	TRBV28	TRBJ1-2	TGTGCCAGCAGTTTTCGAGGACACTTGGGCTACACCTTC	CASSFRGHLGYTF
NA	NA	TRBV2	TRBJ1-3	TGTGCCAGCAGTCCCCTTTATGGGCTTGGTGACAACTCTGGAAACACCATATATTTT	CASSPLYGLGDNSGNTIYF
NA	NA	TRBV18	TRBJ2-7	TGTGCCAGCTCACCGGACATCTACGAGCAGTACTTC	CASSPDIYEQYF
TRBD1	NA	TRBV28	TRBJ2-3	TGTGCCAGCCCACCCCCGGGACAGGGAGTGGGAACAGATACGCAGTATTTT	CASPPPGQGVGTDTQYF
NA	NA	TRBV5-4	TRBJ1-3	TGTGCCAGCAGCTTTAAAGGGGGAACGGGAAACACCATATATTTT	CASSFKGGTGNTIYF
TRBD1	NA	TRBV18	TRBJ1-1	TGTGCCAGCTCTGTAGGGGGCTTGGACACTGAAGCTTTCTTT	CASSVGGLDTEAFF
TRBD1	NA	TRBV5-1	TRBJ2-4	TGCGCCAGCAGATCGACAGGGCTAGCCAAAAACATTCAGTACTTC	CASRSTGLAKNIQYF
NA	NA	TRBV10-3	TRBJ1-4	TGTGCCATCAGTGATGGCCCGCCAGGGGAAAAACTGTTTTTT	CAISDGPPGEKLFF
NA	NA	TRBV7-8	TRBJ1-1	TGTGCCAGCAGCTTAGGAGGCGCTGAAGCTTTCTTT	CASSLGGAEAFF